The 32 T cell receptor beta chains listed next were all sequenced from one sample in a study of T cell changes during pregnancy in multiple sclerosis. Profiling relied on immunoSEQ multiplex PCR, and the TCRdb table lists in-frame clones only, not all of them. The data contain tens of thousands of clones, roughly 90% of them singletons. Sequenced material: CD8+ T cells from peripheral blood mononuclear cells, taken before pregnancy. The receptors stem from a female donor with multiple sclerosis, enrolled in a pregnancy study.

This clone was seen just once. The rearrangement joins TRBV10-2 to TRBJ1-6; D may be TRBD1 (5 bases). In germline, CDR1 is WSHSY, CDR2 SAAADI. The V and J ends lost 6 bases and 7 bases respectively, with 22 bases between them. The CDR3 loop spans 17 amino acids. CDR3 nucleotides: TGCGCCAGCAGGCTAGGGGAGGCCCCCCTTGGGAATTCACCCCTCCACTTT. Its protein is CASRLGEAPLGNSPLHF.

The chain recombines TRBV7-9 with TRBJ2-2, with 7 nucleotides matching TRBD1. The V segment lost 7 bases and the J segment 1 base; nucleotides outside the gene matches: 6. Looked up from germline, CDR1 is SEHNR and CDR2 is FQNEAQ (reference sequence). The CDR3 length is 15 residues. The CDR3 spells CASTQGSGNTGELFF. CDR3 DNA sequence: TGTGCCAGCACACAGGGGTCAGGGAACACCGGGGAGCTGTTTTTT.

The chain has TRBV9 and TRBJ1-5; D gene unclear. Looked up from germline, CDR1 is SGDLS and CDR2 is YYNGEE. The CDR3 has 14 residues. Trimming removed 0 bases at V and 3 bases at J, with 7 bases between. CDR3 amino acids: CASSVGTDNQPQHF. The CDR3 nucleotides read TGTGCCAGCAGCGTAGGAACAGACAATCAGCCCCAGCATTTT.

The V gene is TRBV4-2, the J gene TRBJ2-7; D not resolved. The CDR3 totals 15 residues. Germline V gene sequence: CDR1 LGHNA, CDR2 YNFKEQ. V lost 4 bases and J 0 bases, leaving 13 bases between the germline ends. As DNA, the CDR3 is TGTGCCAGCAGCCCAACGAAGAGCGTCTCCTACGAGCAGTACTTC. Translation gives CASSPTKSVSYEQYF.

The rearrangement joins TRBV6-5 to TRBJ1-1, with D tentatively TRBD1 (6 bases). The CDR3 spans 12 residues. CDR1 is MNHEY and CDR2 is SVGAGI in the germline V gene. Trimming stripped 6 bases from V and 7 bases from J, with 12 bases between. CDR3 sequence: CASSLGGGEAFF. CDR3 sequence (DNA): TGTGCCAGCAGCTTAGGGGGGGGTGAAGCTTTCTTT.

V is TRBV7-8 and J is TRBJ2-3; D possibly corresponds to TRBD2 (5 bases). Germline V gives CDR1 SGHVS, CDR2 FQNEAQ. V was clipped by 0 bases and J by 9 bases, with 13 bases between them. This CDR3 has 14 amino acids. The CDR3 nucleotides are TGTGCCAGCAGCTTAGCCCCGACTACTTCAACGCAGTATTTT. Its protein is CASSLAPTTSTQYF.

This rearrangement joins TRBV5-8 to TRBJ1-1; D possibly corresponds to TRBD1 (5 bases). The V gene lost 6 bases and the J gene lost 4 bases, with 19 bases spanning the gap. CDR3 length: 15 amino acids. The germline gives CDR1 SGHTS, CDR2 YDEGEE. The CDR3: CASNYWGGGGTEAFF. The CDR3 nucleotides are TGTGCCAGCAACTACTGGGGAGGTGGGGGCACTGAAGCTTTCTTT.

This chain connects TRBV19 to TRBJ2-7; 10 bases fit TRBD2. Trimming at V came to 10 bases and at J to 0 bases, leaving 6 bases not matched to a gene. The CDR3 runs 14 residues. The V gene's germline CDR1 is LNHDA and CDR2 SQIVND (reference sequence). CDR3 loop: CATGGTSDSYEQYF. CDR3 in DNA: TGTGCCACAGGGGGGACTAGCGACTCCTACGAGCAGTACTTC.

This chain joins TRBV27 and TRBJ2-7; 9 nucleotides agree with TRBD1. V lost 3 bases, J lost 5 bases, and 11 bases stayed unmatched. The germline gives CDR1 MNHEY, CDR2 SMNVEV (reference sequence). The CDR3 has 16 amino acids. CDR3 sequence reads: CASSFVLGTGHDEQYF. CDR3 coding DNA: TGTGCCAGCAGTTTCGTCTTGGGGACAGGGCACGACGAGCAGTACTTC.

This clone occurred once. V usage is TRBV19 and J usage is TRBJ2-2, with 8 bases aligning to TRBD1. Germline CDR1 LNHDA, CDR2 SQIVND (reference sequence). V shed 4 bases and J 2 bases; nucleotides not matched to a gene: 9. This CDR3 spans 17 amino acids. The CDR3 protein is CASSNHRGTSNTGELFF. CDR3 nucleotides: TGTGCCAGTAGTAACCACAGGGGGACCTCAAACACCGGGGAGCTGTTTTTT.

V and J are TRBV19 and TRBJ1-5; tentative D call: TRBD1 (6 bases). Germline V gene data show CDR1 as LNHDA and CDR2 as SQIVND (reference sequence). V lost 5 bases to trimming and J lost 4 bases, with 12 bases between them. The CDR3 extends over 14 amino acids. CDR3 in DNA: TGTGCCAGTAGTTCCGGGACACTAAATCAGCCCCAGCATTTT. It specifies CASSSGTLNQPQHF.

This clone was observed once. The rearrangement uses TRBV13 and TRBJ1-2; D is unclear. V lost 5 bases and J 0 bases, leaving 19 bases between the germline ends. Germline V gene lookup returns CDR1 PRHDT and CDR2 FYEKMQ (reference sequence). The CDR3 spans 17 residues. The CDR3 sequence is CASSTWVEDPSNYGYTF. DNA for the CDR3: TGTGCCAGCAGCACCTGGGTGGAGGACCCCTCTAACTATGGCTACACCTTC.

The chain couples TRBV2 to TRBJ1-2, with D unclear. Per germline, CDR1 SNHLY and CDR2 FYNNEI. Trimming shortened V by 2 bases and J by 0 bases, and 10 bases separated the two germline ends. This CDR3 is built from 15 residues. CDR3 nucleotides: TGTGCCAGCAGTGAAAAAATATTAGCTAACTATGGCTACACCTTC. Its protein is CASSEKILANYGYTF.

The chain recombines TRBV7-8 with TRBJ1-5; 9 bases match TRBD1. Germline V lookup: CDR1 SGHVS, CDR2 FQNEAQ. V dropped 4 bases and J dropped 5; count of bases not matched to a gene: 9. CDR3 length equals 16 residues. DNA for the CDR3: TGTGCCAGCAGCTGGAAGGGACAGGGTGGTCATCAGCCCCAGCATTTT. It codes for CASSWKGQGGHQPQHF.

J is TRBJ1-2 and V is TRBV7-9; D gene uncertain. Per the germline V gene, CDR1 is SEHNR and CDR2 is FQNEAQ (reference sequence). This CDR3 spans 15 amino acids. V was clipped by 1 base and J by 0 bases, with 9 bases between them. The CDR3 spells CASSLEGTANYGYTF. The CDR3 bases are TGTGCCAGCAGCTTAGAAGGTACAGCTAACTATGGCTACACCTTC. Full variable domain (outside the CDR3, taken from reference TRBV7-9 and TRBJ1-2): DTGVSQNPRHKITKRGQNVTFRCDPISEHNRLYWYRQTLGQGPEFLTYFQNEAQLEKSRLLSDRFSAERPKGSFSTLEIQRTEQGDSAMYLCASSLEGTANYGYTFGSGTRLTVV.

The chain is built from TRBV13 and TRBJ1-3; perhaps TRBD1 as D (5 bases). Germline lookup yields CDR1 PRHDT and CDR2 FYEKMQ (reference sequence). V was clipped by 3 bases and J by 3 bases, with 9 bases between them. The CDR3 extends over 14 amino acids. In DNA, the CDR3 is TGTGCCAGCAGCTTCCGAACAGGTGGAAACACCATATATTTT. Protein: CASSFRTGGNTIYF.

The chain carries TRBV10-3 and TRBJ1-1, with 7 nucleotides matching TRBD1. Germline CDR1 is ENHRY and CDR2 is SYGVKD. The V gene end was trimmed by 8 bases and the J gene end by 3 bases; junction bases not matched to a gene: 9. This CDR3 contains 14 residues. DNA of the CDR3: TGTGCCATCGGAAGCAGGGGGGAGGACACTGAAGCTTTCTTT. This sequence encodes CAIGSRGEDTEAFF.

The V and J genes are TRBV4-1 and TRBJ1-1, with TRBD1 matching 8 bases. J lost 1 base, V lost 1 base, and 8 bases had no gene match. Germline V gene sequence: CDR1 MGHRA, CDR2 YSYEKL. The CDR3 sequence is 17 residues long. The CDR3, as DNA: TGCGCCAGCAGCCAAGGGGGGCAGGGGGCTTGGAACACTGAAGCTTTCTTT. This codes for CASSQGGQGAWNTEAFF.

V usage is TRBV7-8 and J usage is TRBJ1-6; 10 bases line up with TRBD1. Germline loops: CDR1 SGHVS, CDR2 FQNEAQ. The CDR3 length is 16 residues. After removal of 2 bases from V and 7 bases from J, the junction contained 5 bases not matched to a gene. CDR3 region: CASSLPGQGTNSPLHF. The CDR3 nucleotides are TGTGCCAGCAGCTTACCGGGACAGGGGACGAATTCACCCCTCCACTTT. Looking up the rest from reference TRBV7-8 and TRBJ1-6 gives the full variable domain: GAGVSQSPRYKVAKRGQDVALRCDPISGHVSLFWYQQALGQGPEFLTYFQNEAQLDKSGLPSDRFFAERPEGSVSTLKIQRTQQEDSAVYLCASSLPGQGTNSPLHFGNGTRLTVT.

CDR3 loop: CASSLDRLKGSYEQYF. In DNA, the CDR3 is TGTGCCAGCAGCTTGGACAGGCTAAAGGGGTCCTACGAGCAGTACTTC. V is TRBV5-8 and J is TRBJ2-7; possible D gene TRBD1, 5 bases. The length of the CDR3 is 16 residues. Per the germline V gene, CDR1 is SGHTS and CDR2 is YDEGEE. V lost 0 bases and J lost 1, with 14 bases in between.

The rearrangement joins TRBV7-8 to TRBJ1-1, with D perhaps matching TRBD1 (6 bases). With 5 bases removed from V and 6 bases from J, the gap between germline ends came to 13 bases. This CDR3 has 13 amino acids. CDR1 and CDR2 (germline): SGHVS, FQNEAQ. CDR3 coding DNA: TGTGCCAGCAGCCCCAGGACAGACCCTGAAGCTTTCTTT. Translating gives CASSPRTDPEAFF.

The chain recombines TRBV14 with TRBJ1-1; D unclear. V was pared by 1 base and J by 5 bases, with 29 bases between. The CDR3 totals 20 residues. CDR1 and CDR2 (germline): SGHDN, FVKESK. The CDR3 spells CASSQGESEWSAVYQTEAFF. The CDR3 DNA reads TGTGCCAGCAGCCAAGGTGAAAGCGAGTGGAGTGCGGTATACCAGACTGAAGCTTTCTTT.

J is TRBJ2-3 and V is TRBV7-2, with 7 bases matching TRBD2. The CDR3 has 16 residues. The V segment lost 5 bases and the J segment 2 bases; nucleotides outside the gene matches: 10. Germline assignment: CDR1 SGHTA and CDR2 FQGNSA. CDR3 loop: CASSPVAGEPTDTQYF. CDR3 bases: TGTGCCAGCAGCCCGGTGGCGGGGGAGCCCACAGATACGCAGTATTTT.

The V and J genes are TRBV2 and TRBJ2-5; 8 positions match TRBD2. After removal of 3 bases from V and 4 bases from J, the junction contained 10 bases not matched to a gene. Per germline, CDR1 SNHLY and CDR2 FYNNEI. The CDR3 has 16 amino acids. CDR3 loop: CASSDNWSGGAETQYF. The CDR3 DNA reads TGTGCCAGCAGTGACAACTGGTCCGGGGGGGCAGAGACCCAGTACTTC.

The chain uses TRBV7-9 and TRBJ1-1, with D unclear. Germline V gene lookup returns CDR1 SEHNR and CDR2 FQNEAQ (reference sequence). This CDR3 has 14 residues. Trimming took 5 bases from V and 5 from J, leaving 15 bases between them. This CDR3 reads CASSQALGGTEAFF. CDR3 coding DNA: TGTGCCAGCAGCCAAGCCCTGGGCGGGACTGAAGCTTTCTTT.

The rearrangement uses TRBV5-6 and TRBJ1-1; D might be TRBD1 (5 bases). V was trimmed by 3 bases and J by 5 bases, leaving 14 bases between them. CDR1 and CDR2 from the germline V gene are SGHDT and YYEEEE. This CDR3 has 14 amino acids. This CDR3 is CASSSAGFYTEAFF. The DNA of the CDR3 is TGTGCCAGCAGCTCAGCAGGGTTCTATACTGAAGCTTTCTTT. Based on the CDR3 plus reference TRBV5-6 and TRBJ1-1, the full variable domain is DAGVTQSPTHLIKTRGQQVTLRCSPKSGHDTVSWYQQALGQGPQFIFQYYEEEERQRGNFPDRFSGHQFPNYSSELNVNALLLGDSALYLCASSSAGFYTEAFFGQGTRLTVV.

V usage is TRBV6-1 and J usage is TRBJ2-3, with 8 bases identical to TRBD2. Trimming removed 1 base from V and 2 bases from J; junction bases left unmatched: 8. This CDR3 has 17 amino acids. The germline V gene has CDR1 MNHNS and CDR2 SASEGT. The CDR3 is CASSEGIGGGHTDTQYF. CDR3 bases: TGTGCCAGCAGTGAAGGCATCGGCGGGGGGCACACAGATACGCAGTATTTT.

V and J are TRBV7-9 and TRBJ2-3; D might be TRBD2 (6 bases). CDR1 is SEHNR, CDR2 FQNEAQ, per germline (reference sequence). The CDR3 contains 17 residues. Trimming removed 7 bases at V and 2 bases at J, with 22 bases between. The CDR3 DNA follows: TGTGCCAGCAACCCTGAGGTTCGGCTAGCGCTCACAGATACGCAGTATTTT. Translating gives CASNPEVRLALTDTQYF.

The chain joins TRBV25-1 to TRBJ2-2; no clear D. Germline V CDR1 and CDR2: MGHDK, SYGVNS. Trimming took off 8 bases at V and 6 bases at J, with 13 bases between the two ends. The CDR3 covers 13 residues. CDR3 loop: CASRLEYAGELFF. In DNA form, the CDR3 reads TGTGCCAGCCGCCTCGAGTATGCCGGGGAGCTGTTTTTT.

The V and J genes are TRBV6-5 and TRBJ1-5; no clear D. Germline V lookup: CDR1 MNHEY, CDR2 SVGAGI. The CDR3 sequence is 14 residues long. V lost 6 bases and J 0 bases, leaving 9 bases between the germline ends. The CDR3 protein is CASRGGISNQPQHF. The CDR3 region has the DNA TGTGCCAGCAGGGGAGGAATTAGCAATCAGCCCCAGCATTTT.

The chain couples TRBV2 to TRBJ2-5, with D tentatively TRBD2 (6 bases). Trimming cost V 5 bases and J 4 bases, with 11 bases left between them. This CDR3 spans 13 amino acids. Germline CDR1 is SNHLY and CDR2 is FYNNEI. CDR3 coding DNA: TGTGCCAGCAGTCCCGGGGGACGAGAGACCCAGTACTTC. Amino acids: CASSPGGRETQYF.

The V and J genes are TRBV5-1 and TRBJ1-2; D is perhaps TRBD1 (5 bases). Trimming took 0 bases from V and 6 from J, leaving 15 bases between them. The CDR3 has 15 amino acids. Germline V gene lookup returns CDR1 SGHRS and CDR2 YFSETQ. The CDR3 nucleotides are TGCGCCAGCAGCTTGGCTTCCGGGGGGAGCGATGGCTACACCTTC. Protein: CASSLASGGSDGYTF.